Given below is one T cell receptor (beta chain) in context. The data derive from a study of blood T cell repertoires in COVID-19. Turning to the study itself: From the United States, Italy and Spain came samples of acute and convalescent COVID-19. PBMCs, B-cell-depleted T cells, or T cells provided the cDNA or gDNA that made up the material.

How the authors handled the data: Reference gene primers were amplified, and this amplification served to estimate nucleated cell counts. Assay: immunoSEQ multiplex PCR; the TCRdb copy retains only in-frame clones and omits some. For V, J and clone size, that table is used; D and trimming come from the DNA. The sample lists 200,000 to 250,000 clones; approximately 79% were seen once. This clonotype originated in a woman between 40 and 50 years old with active or convalescent COVID-19. The specimen sequenced was peripheral blood.

The CDR3 spells CASSSDRARYTF. CDR3 sequence (DNA): TGTGCCAGCAGCTCGGACAGGGCTCGCTACACCTTC. The V and J genes are TRBV11-2 and TRBJ1-2; 8 bases are shared with TRBD1. The CDR3 extends over 12 amino acids. CDR1 is SGHAT and CDR2 is FQNNGV in the germline V gene. The junction had 4 bases not matched to a gene; V was cut back by 4 bases and J by 9 bases. Drawing the rest from reference TRBV11-2 and TRBJ1-2, the complete variable domain is EAGVAQSPRYKIIEKRQSVAFWCNPISGHATLYWYQQILGQGPKLLIQFQNNGVVDDSQLPKDRFSAERLKGVDSTLKIQPAKLEDSAVYLCASSSDRARYTFGSGTRLTVV.